Listed here is a single T cell receptor beta chain. As handled by the study authors: Reference gene primer amplification in the assay estimated nucleated cell counts. The protocol was immunoSEQ multiplex PCR, while the TCRdb copy is restricted to in-frame clones and leaves out a portion. V, J and clone size reflect that table, while D and trimming were determined from the DNA. In the table there are roughly 250,000 clones, around nine tenths of which are singletons. The entry originates in a study of blood T cell repertoires in COVID-19. Study information: COVID-19 samples from acute and convalescent phases originated in the United States, Italy and Spain. The analysed material was cDNA or gDNA that came from T cells, B-cell-depleted T cells, or PBMCs.

The material sequenced was peripheral blood. This receptor was taken from a man aged 35 to 55 who had recovered from COVID-19.

The chain's CDR3 is CASSYSFYPGHSYEQYF. CDR3 DNA sequence: TGTGCCAGCAGTTACTCCTTTTACCCGGGACACTCCTACGAGCAGTACTTC. V is TRBV6-2 or TRBV6-3 and J is TRBJ2-7, with a weak D call TRBD1 (6 bases). This CDR3 is 17 amino acids long. Germline V gives CDR1 MNHEY, CDR2 SVGEGT. V was shortened by 0 bases and J by 0 bases, with 15 bases between the two germline ends.